The 11 T cell receptor beta chains reported below all come from one sample, sequenced in a study of beta chain features in type 1 diabetes. Every isolated RNA sample was fully reverse transcribed, so sequencing captured expressed TCRB transcripts. TCRdb keeps only in-frame clones here, not all; method: immunoSEQ multiplex PCR. The profile covers about 930,000 clones, with about a sixth appearing a single time and 0.023% taken by the ten largest. The specimen was naive CD4+ T cells from blood. The origin of the receptors is a woman between 18 and 30 years old in good health.

This clone was counted only a few times. In DNA form, the CDR3 reads TGTGCCAGCACCCAGACAGGGGGGTATGAGACCCAGTACTTC. Encoded protein: CASTQTGGYETQYF. The rearrangement uses TRBV28 and TRBJ2-5, with TRBD1 identical over 9 bases. The CDR3 contains 14 residues. V was pared by 7 bases and J by 5 bases, with 8 bases of the junction left unmatched. Germline V gene lookup returns CDR1 MDHEN and CDR2 SYDVKM.

This clone has a handful of counts. The junction departs from the called germline gene at one end, perhaps through a read error. The V and J genes are TRBV29-1 and TRBJ2-3; D ambiguous. Germline CDR1 reads SQVTM; CDR2 reads ANQGSEA. CDR3 length: 12 residues. The CDR3 DNA follows: TGCAGCGTTGTAGCAAACACAGATACGCGGTATTTT. This encodes CSVVANTDTRYF.

A few counts support this clone. This chain connects TRBV2 to TRBJ2-1, with D uncertain. The V gene lost 4 bases and the J gene lost 3 bases, with 13 bases spanning the gap. Germline values: CDR1 SNHLY, CDR2 FYNNEI. The CDR3 is made up of 15 amino acids. The CDR3: CASSVRAASYNEQFF. CDR3 in DNA: TGTGCCAGCAGTGTCCGAGCCGCTAGCTACAATGAGCAGTTCTTC.

This clone came up a few times. The chain carries TRBV4-2 and TRBJ2-1; 9 bases are shared with TRBD2. Germline CDR1 reads LGHNA; CDR2 reads YNFKEQ. CDR3 length equals 15 residues. V was clipped by 4 bases and J by 7 bases; unmatched bases: 8. Here the CDR3 DNA reads TGTGCCAGCAGCCCCATAGCGGGAGTGGGTAATGAGCAGTTCTTC. Amino acids: CASSPIAGVGNEQFF.

The chain carries TRBV2 and TRBJ2-4, with D maybe TRBD2 (6 bases). V shed 6 bases and J shed 5 bases, with 8 bases lying between them. Germline CDR1 is SNHLY and CDR2 is FYNNEI. This CDR3 is built from 12 residues. CDR3 in DNA: TGTGCCAGCAGGCCGGGGGAAAACATTCAGTACTTC. Translated: CASRPGENIQYF.

V usage is TRBV19 and J usage is TRBJ2-7; 10 bases align to TRBD1. This CDR3 is 15 amino acids long. Germline loops: CDR1 LNHDA, CDR2 SQIVND (reference sequence). With V trimmed by 3 bases and J by 5 bases, 7 bases remained unmatched. The CDR3 spells CASSIDGTGVNEQYF. The CDR3 DNA reads as TGTGCCAGTAGTATCGATGGGACAGGGGTGAACGAGCAGTACTTC.

There are a few counts of this clone. The chain couples TRBV19 to TRBJ1-1, with a weak D call TRBD1 (6 bases). The CDR3 consists of 13 residues. V gave up 6 bases and J gave up 5 bases, with 13 bases separating them. The germline CDR1 and CDR2 sequences are LNHDA and SQIVND (reference sequence). The CDR3 loop is CASRNTGRTEAFF. The CDR3 coding sequence is TGTGCCAGTAGGAATACAGGGAGGACTGAAGCTTTCTTT.

The chain has TRBV6-6 and TRBJ2-5; a weak D match, TRBD1 (5 bases). This CDR3 is 15 amino acids long. Germline CDR1 is MNHNY and CDR2 is SVGAGI (reference sequence). V lost 6 bases and J 1 base, leaving 15 bases between the germline ends. CDR3 protein: CASSSPAQGQETQYF. CDR3 DNA: TGTGCCAGCAGCTCCCCTGCCCAGGGCCAAGAGACCCAGTACTTC.

The chain has TRBV28 and TRBJ2-2; maybe TRBD1 (5 bases). CDR3 length: 11 amino acids. Germline CDR1 reads MDHEN; CDR2 reads SYDVKM. Trimming took off 5 bases at V and 11 bases at J, with 9 bases between the two ends. The CDR3 coding sequence is TGTGCCAGCAGTGTACGGACAGAGCTGTTTTTT. Its protein is CASSVRTELFF.

A few counts support this clone. The chain recombines TRBV10-3 with TRBJ2-1, with 11 positions matching TRBD2. The V gene end was trimmed by 0 bases and the J gene end by 1 base; junction bases not matched to a gene: 5. CDR3 size: 18 residues. CDR1 and CDR2 (germline): ENHRY, SYGVKD. The CDR3 spells CAISESGTSGSSYNEQFF. CDR3 DNA: TGTGCCATCAGTGAGTCCGGAACTAGCGGGAGTTCCTACAATGAGCAGTTCTTC.

The chain couples TRBV6-1 to TRBJ2-7, with 7 bases fitting TRBD1. This CDR3 comprises 12 residues. Germline lookup yields CDR1 MNHNS and CDR2 SASEGT. With 11 bases clipped from V and 2 bases from J, the junction kept 6 bases outside the gene matches. The CDR3 reads CAARQGPYEQYF. The CDR3 DNA reads TGTGCCGCTAGACAGGGTCCCTACGAGCAGTACTTC.